One and the same sample provided the 12 T cell receptor beta chains below, sequenced in a study of shared clonotypes between healthy human individuals. Measured with immunoSEQ multiplex PCR; TCRdb has only the in-frame clones, and not every one. The sample includes 2 million to 2.5 million clones, approximately 93% seen only once; the top ten take 0.39%. Material for sequencing was naive CD4+ T cells from PBMCs. The subset was: CD45RA+ positively selected. The receptors were sampled from a man younger than 35 in good health. Some clones in this sample may be carry-over from other donors' samples.

The CDR3 loop is CASSFGGGTYEQYF. The CDR3 nucleotides read TGTGCCAGCAGCTTCGGAGGGGGGACCTACGAGCAGTACTTC. J is TRBJ2-7 and V is TRBV11-2; tentatively, D is TRBD1 or TRBD2 (6 bases each). The V end was cut by 3 bases, the J end by 2 bases, with 11 bases between. Germline V CDR1 and CDR2: SGHAT, FQNNGV. The CDR3 contains 14 residues.

The V call is TRBV25-1, the J call TRBJ2-1, with 14 bases fitting TRBD2. Losses at the gene ends were 1 base for V and 9 bases for J; bases not matched to a gene: 11. CDR3 length: 18 amino acids. Germline V gene lookup returns CDR1 MGHDK and CDR2 SYGVNS. The CDR3 sequence is CASSEFREGTSGSFEQFF. DNA for the CDR3: TGTGCCAGCAGTGAATTCAGGGAAGGGACTAGCGGGAGTTTTGAGCAGTTCTTC.

This clone was recorded only once. The chain employs TRBV7-9 and TRBJ2-3, with 10 positions matching TRBD2. Trimming cost V 1 base and J 6 bases; bases outside gene matches: 13. The CDR3 contains 18 residues. Per germline, CDR1 SEHNR and CDR2 FQNEAQ (reference sequence). DNA for the CDR3: TGTGCCAGCAGCTTAGGGCTAGCGGGAGCTTTTGCTTCGGATACGCAGTATTTT. It translates to CASSLGLAGAFASDTQYF.

The chain carries TRBV5-1 and TRBJ2-3, with D perhaps matching TRBD2 (6 bases). The CDR3 totals 14 residues. Germline V gene data show CDR1 as SGHRS and CDR2 as YFSETQ. The V gene lost 4 bases and the J gene lost 2 bases, with 11 bases spanning the gap. In DNA, the CDR3 is TGCGCCAGCAGCGTAGCGGCCAACACAGATACGCAGTATTTT. Translation: CASSVAANTDTQYF.

The chain combines TRBV13 with TRBJ1-5; 9 bases are a match to TRBD1. There are 15 residues in the CDR3. After removal of 5 bases from V and 6 bases from J, the junction contained 8 bases not matched to a gene. The germline V gene has CDR1 PRHDT and CDR2 FYEKMQ (reference sequence). CDR3 in amino acids: CASSANRGQGQPQHF. The CDR3 bases are TGTGCCAGCAGCGCAAACAGGGGGCAAGGTCAGCCCCAGCATTTT.

This clone was counted once. The chain carries TRBV6-1 and TRBJ1-1, with D uncertain. Germline CDR1 reads MNHNS; CDR2 reads SASEGT. V was pared by 6 bases and J by 0 bases, with 8 bases between. This CDR3 comprises 13 residues. CDR3 DNA sequence: TGTGCCAGCAGCAAGCAGGTGAACACTGAAGCTTTCTTT. Translation: CASSKQVNTEAFF.

The chain has TRBV5-1 and TRBJ2-3, with D uncertain. Germline V lookup: CDR1 SGHRS, CDR2 YFSETQ. Trimming left V 2 bases short and J 6 bases short, with 16 bases between. CDR3 length equals 15 residues. In DNA, the CDR3 is TGCGCCAGCAGCTTTCGGGCCGATGTAGGCGATACGCAGTATTTT. Translation gives CASSFRADVGDTQYF.

This clone has more than one count but fewer than ten. The chain uses TRBV7-9 and TRBJ1-5; unclear D gene. Germline V CDR1 and CDR2: SEHNR, FQNEAQ (reference sequence). V was cut by 6 bases and J by 3 bases, with 12 bases left in between. The CDR3 has 14 residues. The CDR3 DNA reads TGTGCCAGCAGTCTCGGCCCGAACAATCAGCCCCAGCATTTT. Its protein product is CASSLGPNNQPQHF.

V gene TRBV2 combines with J gene TRBJ2-5, with a possible D match to TRBD1 (5 bases). CDR3 length: 12 amino acids. Germline CDR1 reads SNHLY; CDR2 reads FYNNEI. V lost 3 bases to trimming and J lost 6 bases, with 8 bases between them. The CDR3 is CASSDRAQTQYF. CDR3 bases: TGTGCCAGCAGTGACAGGGCACAGACCCAGTACTTC.

The V call is TRBV7-9, the J call TRBJ1-5; no definite D call. The CDR3 covers 13 residues. CDR1 and CDR2 (germline): SEHNR, FQNEAQ (reference sequence). V shed 5 bases and J shed 7 bases, with 12 bases lying between them. CDR3 sequence (DNA): TGTGCCAGCAGCGGTAGCACCGTACAGCCCCAGCATTTT. Translated: CASSGSTVQPQHF.

The rearrangement uses TRBV4-1 and TRBJ1-3; no reliable D call. Between the trimmed V and J ends, which lost 3 bases and 4 bases, there was a span of 7 bases. This CDR3 has 13 residues. Germline-derived CDR1 and CDR2 are MGHRA and YSYEKL. The DNA of the CDR3 is TGCGCCAGCAGCCATAGCTACGGAAACACCATATATTTT. This gives the protein CASSHSYGNTIYF.

J is TRBJ2-3 and V is TRBV7-9, with unresolved D. This CDR3 has 12 residues. Trimming stripped 8 bases from V and 7 bases from J, with 13 bases between. CDR1 and CDR2 (germline): SEHNR, FQNEAQ (reference sequence). CDR3 in amino acids: CASCTQSNTQYF. The DNA of the CDR3 is TGTGCCAGCTGCACCCAATCTAATACGCAGTATTTT.